These T cell receptor beta chains were read from a single sample in a study of STAT5B mutations in CD4+ large granular lymphocyte leukemia. Some clones are missing from TCRdb's copy, which holds only in-frame ones; the method was immunoSEQ multiplex PCR. The repertoire holds tens of thousands of clones, around 72% seen once, with less than 2.5% in the top ten. The specimen sequenced was CD4+ T cells from blood buffy coats. The receptors originated from a human donor in good health. Both conserved end residues are part of each CDR3.

TRBV9	TRBJ2-3	CASSSLAASTDTQYF
TRBV7-2	TRBJ2-3	CASSLVWSSEDTQYF
TRBV5-8	TRBJ2-3	CASSSGLASTDTQYF
TRBV7-6	TRBJ2-2	CASSSPLAGGNTGELFF
TRBV7-9	TRBJ2-7	CASRGGGNEQYF
TRBV5-1	TRBJ2-3	CASSLGGGAADTQYF
TRBV7-9	TRBJ2-7	CASSDRGPYEQYF
TRBV7-2	TRBJ1-2	CASSLAPATANYGYTF
TRBV5-1	TRBJ2-7	CASSRGGRDEQYF
TRBV18	TRBJ1-1	CASSPGRANTEAFF
TRBV19	TRBJ1-4	CASRDRGRGEKLFF
TRBV5-1	TRBJ2-7	CASSLAQTYEQYF
TRBV10-3	TRBJ2-3	CAISVLAGGGSDTQYF
TRBV6-6	TRBJ1-3	CASSPSGTEVNTIYF
TRBV7-9	TRBJ2-7	CASSQGSGPPYEQYF
TRBV5-1	TRBJ1-1	CASRRGGQGNTEAFF
TRBV7-2	TRBJ2-3	CASSLARGEADTQYF
TRBV9	TRBJ1-1	CASSRTGRGTEAFF
TRBV5-6	TRBJ2-1	CASSLFGGVSYNEQFF
TRBV4-2	TRBJ1-2	CASSQVRGGREGGYGYTF
TRBV12-5	TRBJ1-5	CASGLFRQINQPQHF
TRBV29-1	TRBJ2-6	CSAGVLGANVLTF
TRBV30	TRBJ1-4	CAWSVVRQGSEKLFF
TRBV19	TRBJ2-7	CASKGTGVTEQYF
TRBV5-1	TRBJ1-2	CATAVAGGDYGYTF
TRBV5-1	TRBJ1-2	CASSPGIAFYGYTF
TRBV9	TRBJ2-2	CASSVVAGELFF
TRBV6-6	TRBJ1-4	CASSWERSEKLFF
TRBV5-1	TRBJ2-5	CASRPRGGAPQETQYF
TRBV5-1	TRBJ2-5	CASSIVTGNQETQYF
TRBV7-2	TRBJ2-7	CASSLRAGATYEQYF
TRBV7-2	TRBJ2-1	CASSAIAGEQFF
TRBV4-3	TRBJ1-1	CASSQNRVGEAFF
TRBV7-2	TRBJ1-5	CASSLVMGNQPQHF
TRBV5-4	TRBJ2-3	CASRQRQGATDTQYF
TRBV7-2	TRBJ2-7	CASSLLGQGAFEQYF
TRBV6-5	TRBJ2-2	CASGIPSGQELFF
TRBV19	TRBJ1-2	CASSPWTGGYPYGYTF
TRBV9	TRBJ2-3	CASSPGQEADTQYF
TRBV7-6	TRBJ2-5	CASTLSGVVETQYF
TRBV28	TRBJ1-1	CASTAAGWGTEAFF
TRBV19	TRBJ1-4	CAGRSTGLANEKLFF
TRBV6-4	TRBJ2-6	CASNPSGANVLTF